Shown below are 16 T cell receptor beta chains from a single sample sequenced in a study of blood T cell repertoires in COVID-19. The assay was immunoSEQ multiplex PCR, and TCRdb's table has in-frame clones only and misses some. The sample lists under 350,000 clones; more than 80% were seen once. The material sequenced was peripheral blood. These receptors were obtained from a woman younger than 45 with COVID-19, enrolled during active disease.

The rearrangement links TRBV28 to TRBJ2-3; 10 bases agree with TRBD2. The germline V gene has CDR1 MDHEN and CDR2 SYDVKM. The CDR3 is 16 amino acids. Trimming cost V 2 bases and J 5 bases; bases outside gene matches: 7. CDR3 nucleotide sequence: TGTGCCAGCAGTTTACAGCTAGCGGGAGTGAGAGATACGCAGTATTTT. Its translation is CASSLQLAGVRDTQYF.

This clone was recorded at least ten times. The CDR3 region is CASSITSGSPRWTSYNEQFF. In DNA, the CDR3 is TGTGCCAGCAGCATAACTAGCGGGTCCCCCCGGTGGACCTCCTACAATGAGCAGTTCTTC. This chain links TRBV7-9 with TRBJ2-1; 9 positions agree with TRBD2. The V gene end was trimmed by 5 bases and the J gene end by 0 bases; junction bases not matched to a gene: 17. Germline V CDR1 and CDR2: SEHNR, FQNEAQ (reference sequence). The CDR3 sequence is 20 residues long.

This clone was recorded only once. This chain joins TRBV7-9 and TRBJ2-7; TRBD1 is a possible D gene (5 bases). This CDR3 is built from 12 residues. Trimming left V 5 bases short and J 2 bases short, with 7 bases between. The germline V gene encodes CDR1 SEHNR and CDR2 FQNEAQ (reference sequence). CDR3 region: CASSRQTYEQYF. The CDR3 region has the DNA TGTGCCAGCAGCAGACAGACCTACGAGCAGTACTTC.

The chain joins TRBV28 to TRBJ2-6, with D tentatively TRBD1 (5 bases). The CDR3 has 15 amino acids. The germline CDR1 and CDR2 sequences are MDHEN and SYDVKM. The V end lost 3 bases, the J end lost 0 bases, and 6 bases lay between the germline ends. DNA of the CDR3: TGTGCCAGCAGTTTCGACAGCTCTGGGGCCAACGTCCTGACTTTC. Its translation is CASSFDSSGANVLTF.

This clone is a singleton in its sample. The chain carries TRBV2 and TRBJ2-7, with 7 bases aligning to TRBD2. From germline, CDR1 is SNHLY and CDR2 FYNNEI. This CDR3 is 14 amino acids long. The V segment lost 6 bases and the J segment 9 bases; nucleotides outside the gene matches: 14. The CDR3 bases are TGTGCCAGCAGCGTCGGCGGGAGTTCGTCTTGGCAGTACTTC. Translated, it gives CASSVGGSSSWQYF.

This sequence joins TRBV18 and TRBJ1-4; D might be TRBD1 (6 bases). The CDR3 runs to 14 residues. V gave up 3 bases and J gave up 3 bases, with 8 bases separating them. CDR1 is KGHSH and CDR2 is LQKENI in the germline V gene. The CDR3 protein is CASSPTGANEKLFF. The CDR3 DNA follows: TGTGCCAGCTCACCGACAGGTGCTAATGAAAAACTGTTTTTT.

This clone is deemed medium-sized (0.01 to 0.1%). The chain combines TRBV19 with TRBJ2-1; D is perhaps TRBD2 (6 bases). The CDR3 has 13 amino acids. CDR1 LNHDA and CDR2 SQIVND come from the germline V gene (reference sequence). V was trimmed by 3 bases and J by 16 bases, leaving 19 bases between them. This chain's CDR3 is CASSIGTAGVVFF. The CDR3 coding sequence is TGTGCCAGTAGTATTGGGACTGCGGGTGTTGTCTTCTTC.

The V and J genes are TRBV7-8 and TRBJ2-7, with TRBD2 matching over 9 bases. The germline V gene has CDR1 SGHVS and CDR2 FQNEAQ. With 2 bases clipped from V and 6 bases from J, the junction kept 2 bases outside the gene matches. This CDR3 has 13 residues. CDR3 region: CASSLISGSEQYF. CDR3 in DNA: TGTGCCAGCAGCTTAATTAGCGGGAGCGAGCAGTACTTC.

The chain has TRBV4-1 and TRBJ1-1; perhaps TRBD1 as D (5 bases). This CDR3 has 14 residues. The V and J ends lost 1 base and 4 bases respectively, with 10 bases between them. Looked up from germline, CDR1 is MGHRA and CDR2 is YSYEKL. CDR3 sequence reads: CASSQGGGTTEAFF. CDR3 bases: TGCGCCAGCAGCCAAGGCGGAGGGACCACTGAAGCTTTCTTT.

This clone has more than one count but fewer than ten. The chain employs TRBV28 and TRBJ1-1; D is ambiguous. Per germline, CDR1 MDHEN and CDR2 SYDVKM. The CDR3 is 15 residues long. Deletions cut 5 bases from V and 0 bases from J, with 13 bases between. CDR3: CASSPTRVVNTEAFF. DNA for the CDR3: TGTGCCAGCAGTCCCACGAGAGTAGTGAACACTGAAGCTTTCTTT.

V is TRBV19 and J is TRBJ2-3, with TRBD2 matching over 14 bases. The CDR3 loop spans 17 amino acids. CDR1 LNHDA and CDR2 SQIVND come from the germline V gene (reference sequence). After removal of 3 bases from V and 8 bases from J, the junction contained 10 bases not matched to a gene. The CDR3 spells CASSIPLTSGRAGTQYF. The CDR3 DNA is TGTGCCAGTAGTATTCCCTTGACTAGCGGGAGGGCCGGTACGCAGTATTTT.

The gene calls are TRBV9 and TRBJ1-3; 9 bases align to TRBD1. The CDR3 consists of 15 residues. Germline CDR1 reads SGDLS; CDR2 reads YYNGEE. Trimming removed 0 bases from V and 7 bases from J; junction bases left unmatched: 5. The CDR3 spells CASSVGGTGWNTIYF. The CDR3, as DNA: TGTGCCAGCAGCGTAGGGGGGACAGGGTGGAACACCATATATTTT.

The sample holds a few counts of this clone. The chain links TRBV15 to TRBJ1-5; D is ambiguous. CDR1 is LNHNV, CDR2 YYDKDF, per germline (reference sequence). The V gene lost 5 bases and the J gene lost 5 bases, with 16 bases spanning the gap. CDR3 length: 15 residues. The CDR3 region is CATSGVDLIDQPQHF. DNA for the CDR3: TGTGCCACCAGCGGAGTTGACTTGATAGATCAGCCCCAGCATTTT.

CDR3 sequence reads: CASSRTGELTNEKLFF. The CDR3 region has the DNA TGCGCCAGCAGCAGGACAGGGGAGTTGACTAATGAAAAACTGTTTTTT. V usage is TRBV5-1 and J usage is TRBJ1-4; 9 bases align to TRBD1. The ends lost 4 bases at V and 2 bases at J; junction bases unmatched: 6. CDR1 and CDR2 from the germline V gene are SGHRS and YFSETQ. CDR3 length: 16 residues.

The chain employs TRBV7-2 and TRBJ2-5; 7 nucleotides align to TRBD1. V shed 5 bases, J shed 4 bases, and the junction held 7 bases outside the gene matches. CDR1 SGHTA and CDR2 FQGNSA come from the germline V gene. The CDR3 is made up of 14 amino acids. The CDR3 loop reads CASSIQGQRETQYF. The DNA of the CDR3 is TGTGCCAGCAGCATACAGGGGCAGAGAGAGACCCAGTACTTC.

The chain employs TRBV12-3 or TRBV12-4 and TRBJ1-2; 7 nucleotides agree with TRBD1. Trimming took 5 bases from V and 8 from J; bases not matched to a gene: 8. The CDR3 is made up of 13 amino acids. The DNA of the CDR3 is TGTGCCAGCAGTCGACAGGGTTTTGAAGGCTACACCTTC. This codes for CASSRQGFEGYTF.